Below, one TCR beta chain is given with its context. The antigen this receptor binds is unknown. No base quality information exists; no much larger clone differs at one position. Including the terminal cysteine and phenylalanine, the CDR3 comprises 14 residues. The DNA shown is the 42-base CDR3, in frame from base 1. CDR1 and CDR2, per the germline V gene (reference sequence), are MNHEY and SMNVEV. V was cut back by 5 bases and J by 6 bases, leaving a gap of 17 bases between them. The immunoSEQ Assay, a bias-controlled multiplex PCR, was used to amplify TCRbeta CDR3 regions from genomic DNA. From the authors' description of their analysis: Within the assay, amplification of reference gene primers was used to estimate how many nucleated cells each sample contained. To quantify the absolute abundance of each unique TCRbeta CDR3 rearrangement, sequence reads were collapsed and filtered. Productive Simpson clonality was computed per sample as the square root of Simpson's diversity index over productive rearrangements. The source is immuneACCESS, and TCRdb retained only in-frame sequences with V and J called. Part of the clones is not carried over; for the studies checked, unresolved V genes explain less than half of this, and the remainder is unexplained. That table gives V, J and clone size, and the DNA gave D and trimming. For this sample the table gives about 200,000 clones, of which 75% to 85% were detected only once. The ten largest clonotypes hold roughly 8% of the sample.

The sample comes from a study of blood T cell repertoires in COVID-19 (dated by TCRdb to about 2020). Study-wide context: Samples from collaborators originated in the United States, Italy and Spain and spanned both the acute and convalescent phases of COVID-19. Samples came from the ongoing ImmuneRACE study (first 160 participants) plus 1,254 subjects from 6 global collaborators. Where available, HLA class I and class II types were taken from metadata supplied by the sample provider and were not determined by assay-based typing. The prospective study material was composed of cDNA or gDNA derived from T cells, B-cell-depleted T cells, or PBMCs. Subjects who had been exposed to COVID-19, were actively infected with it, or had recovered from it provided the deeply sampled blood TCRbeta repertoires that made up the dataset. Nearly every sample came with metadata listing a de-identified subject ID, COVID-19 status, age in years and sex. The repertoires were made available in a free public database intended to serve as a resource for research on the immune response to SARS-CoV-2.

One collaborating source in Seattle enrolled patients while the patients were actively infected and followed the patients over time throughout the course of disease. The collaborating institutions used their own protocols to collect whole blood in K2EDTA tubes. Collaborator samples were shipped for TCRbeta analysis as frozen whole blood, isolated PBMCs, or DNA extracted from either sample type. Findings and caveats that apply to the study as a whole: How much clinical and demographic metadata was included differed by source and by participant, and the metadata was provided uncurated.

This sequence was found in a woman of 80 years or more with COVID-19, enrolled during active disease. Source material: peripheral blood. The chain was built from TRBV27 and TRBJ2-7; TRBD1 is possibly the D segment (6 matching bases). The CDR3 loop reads CASSPRLGAPEQYF. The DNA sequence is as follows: TGTGCCAGCAGTCCCAGATTGGGGGCCCCCGAGCAGTACTTC.